The next 16 T cell receptor beta chains were all read from a single sample in a study of T cell responses to AZD1222 COVID-19 vaccine. The protocol was immunoSEQ multiplex PCR, while the TCRdb copy is restricted to in-frame clones and leaves out a portion. Found here are 95,000 to 150,000 clones, approximately 85% of them singletons; the top ten hold approximately 6.2%. The source was peripheral blood, collected on day 0 of AZD1222 vaccination. The receptors originated from an adult in good health.

This chain connects TRBV29-1 to TRBJ2-7, with D perhaps assigned TRBD1 or TRBD2 (5 bases each). CDR1 is SQVTM and CDR2 is ANQGSEA in the germline V gene. V shed 6 bases and J shed 6 bases, with 18 bases lying between them. This CDR3 region has 13 residues. The CDR3 bases are TGCAGCGTCGTCGGCTGGGGCGGGTCCGAGCAGTACTTC. Translated: CSVVGWGGSEQYF.

The gene calls are TRBV6-5 and TRBJ2-2, with a weak D call TRBD2 (6 bases). V lost 5 bases, J lost 1 base, and 11 bases lay in between. The CDR3 consists of 15 residues. Germline V gives CDR1 MNHEY, CDR2 SVGAGI. This chain's CDR3 is CASSQLRGNTGELFF. CDR3 coding DNA: TGTGCCAGCAGTCAGTTGCGGGGGAACACCGGGGAGCTGTTTTTT.

The V gene is TRBV7-9, the J gene TRBJ1-4; 8 bases match TRBD1. The ends lost 5 bases at V and 7 bases at J; junction bases unmatched: 9. Germline loops: CDR1 SEHNR, CDR2 FQNEAQ (reference sequence). The CDR3 has 15 residues. The DNA for the CDR3 is TGTGCCAGCAGCCCTACAGGGGGGTCTGGTGAAAAACTGTTTTTT. Translation: CASSPTGGSGEKLFF.

The rearrangement joins TRBV30 to TRBJ1-4; the D gene is possibly TRBD1 (6 bases). CDR1 is GTSNPN, CDR2 SVGIG, per germline (reference sequence). The CDR3 extends over 12 amino acids. With 4 bases removed from V and 12 bases from J, the gap between germline ends came to 15 bases. The CDR3 sequence is CAWNPQGGELFF. The CDR3 DNA reads as TGTGCCTGGAACCCACAGGGAGGGGAACTGTTTTTT.

This sequence joins TRBV6-6 and TRBJ1-4, with unresolved D. Trimming removed 8 bases from V and 3 bases from J, with 7 bases in between. CDR3 size: 12 residues. Germline lookup yields CDR1 MNHNY and CDR2 SVGAGI (reference sequence). The CDR3 here is CASQGPNEKLFF. CDR3 nucleotides: TGTGCCAGCCAAGGTCCTAATGAAAAACTGTTTTTT.

This chain uses TRBV6-7 with TRBJ1-5, with D possibly being TRBD1 (5 bases). TRBV6-7 is an open reading frame whose function is uncertain. The CDR3 runs to 15 residues. The germline V and J ends were trimmed by 0 bases and 6 bases, with 12 bases remaining between them. CDR3 in amino acids: CASSYSRGICQPQHF. As DNA, the CDR3 is TGTGCCAGCAGTTACTCGCGGGGGATCTGTCAGCCCCAGCATTTT.

The rearrangement links TRBV16 to TRBJ2-7; D is ambiguous. Germline assignment: CDR1 KGHSY and CDR2 FQNENV. The CDR3 totals 13 residues. With 5 bases removed from V and 2 bases from J, the gap between germline ends came to 10 bases. CDR3 DNA: TGTGCCAGCAGCGACCACGCCGCCTACGAGCAGTACTTC. Its translation is CASSDHAAYEQYF.

This chain links TRBV7-8 with TRBJ1-2; D is uncertain. This CDR3 region has 16 residues. V gave up 7 bases and J gave up 0 bases, with 18 bases separating them. CDR1 is SGHVS and CDR2 is FQNEAQ in the germline V gene. The CDR3 loop is CASNSLRANSNYGYTF. The DNA for the CDR3 is TGTGCCAGCAACTCGCTCCGGGCCAACTCTAACTATGGCTACACCTTC.

The chain joins TRBV27 to TRBJ1-1, with 8 bases matching TRBD1. The CDR3 sequence is 14 residues long. J gave up 3 bases and V 5 bases, and 5 bases lay outside the gene matches. Germline CDR1 reads MNHEY; CDR2 reads SMNVEV (reference sequence). The CDR3 is CASSAQGAHTEAFF. In DNA, the CDR3 is TGTGCCAGCAGTGCCCAGGGGGCCCACACTGAAGCTTTCTTT.

This clone has a single count. The genes are TRBV24-1 and TRBJ1-1, with a weak D call TRBD1 (5 bases). Germline-derived CDR1 and CDR2 are KGHDR and SFDVKD. V gave up 4 bases and J gave up 1 base, with 6 bases separating them. There are 13 residues in the CDR3. The CDR3 sequence is CATSEGQNTEAFF. In DNA form, the CDR3 reads TGTGCCACCAGTGAAGGACAGAACACTGAAGCTTTCTTT.

The V call is TRBV2, the J call TRBJ1-6; no clear D. CDR1 is SNHLY, CDR2 FYNNEI, per germline. Trimming removed 6 bases from V and 5 bases from J, with 14 bases in between. The CDR3 sequence is 15 residues long. CDR3 loop: CASSGVADNNSPLHF. CDR3 sequence (DNA): TGTGCCAGCAGCGGGGTAGCAGATAATAATTCACCCCTCCACTTT.

The chain has TRBV6-2 or TRBV6-3 and TRBJ2-7, with a weak D call TRBD1 (5 bases). With 5 bases removed from V and 4 bases from J, the gap between germline ends came to 12 bases. The CDR3 covers 13 residues. CDR1 MNHEY and CDR2 SVGEGT come from the germline V gene. The CDR3 nucleotides read TGTGCCAGCAGTATCTGGACACAGTACGAGCAGTACTTC. It specifies CASSIWTQYEQYF.

The chain couples TRBV7-9 to TRBJ1-1, with D unclear. CDR1 SEHNR and CDR2 FQNEAQ come from the germline V gene (reference sequence). V gave up 2 bases and J gave up 1 base, with 8 bases separating them. The CDR3 is 14 amino acids. DNA of the CDR3: TGTGCCAGCAGCTTACTCATACCGAACACTGAAGCTTTCTTT. It specifies CASSLLIPNTEAFF.

The V and J genes are TRBV18 and TRBJ1-2, with 7 bases identical to TRBD1. The CDR3 totals 13 residues. CDR1 and CDR2 from the germline V gene are KGHSH and LQKENI. With 6 bases clipped from V and 8 bases from J, the junction kept 9 bases outside the gene matches. The CDR3 DNA is TGTGCCAGCTCGCTCACAGGGGATCGGGGCTACACCTTC. As protein: CASSLTGDRGYTF.

The chain links TRBV28 to TRBJ1-2, with D possibly TRBD1 on 5 matching bases. Germline V gene lookup returns CDR1 MDHEN and CDR2 SYDVKM. The CDR3 loop spans 11 amino acids. Trimming removed 10 bases from V and 4 bases from J, with 10 bases in between. The DNA for the CDR3 is TGTGCCACCTTGGGGCGCTATGGCTACACCTTC. This codes for CATLGRYGYTF.

In its sample, this clone was seen a few times. V is TRBV2 and J is TRBJ2-5, with D possibly being TRBD2 (6 bases). The CDR3 length is 13 residues. Germline V lookup: CDR1 SNHLY, CDR2 FYNNEI. V was clipped by 8 bases and J by 4 bases, with 14 bases between them. CDR3 sequence: CASFSGTSETQYF. In DNA form, the CDR3 reads TGTGCCAGCTTCTCCGGGACTTCAGAGACCCAGTACTTC.